This TCR beta chain was captured in a study of T cells after yellow fever vaccination. Across the whole study: Fractions with few cells were prepared using SMART-Seq v4 Ultra Low Input.

The V gene's germline CDR1 is SGHAT and CDR2 FQNNGV. The V and J ends lost 2 bases and 3 bases, in that order; junction bases with no gene match: 3. The CDR3 covers 14 residues. The TCR cDNA carried a universal primer site and UMIs from 5'RACE template switching. TCRdb recomputed calls from the 5' RACE reads with MiXCR, one row per CDR3 protein. The sample has nearly 550,000 distinct CDR3 sequences, approximately 21% seen once. This TCR was sampled from a man aged 25 to 45 who received the YFV17D yellow fever vaccine. Here the sequenced sample was PBMCs, taken 15 days after the yellow fever booster vaccination. The J gene is TRBJ2-7, the V gene TRBV11-2; 8 bases agree with TRBD2. The CDR3 DNA follows: TGTGCCAGCAGCTTAAATAGCGGGGACTACGAGCAGTACTTC. Translating gives CASSLNSGDYEQYF. Supplemented by reference TRBV11-2 and TRBJ2-7, the full variable domain reads EAGVAQSPRYKIIEKRQSVAFWCNPISGHATLYWYQQILGQGPKLLIQFQNNGVVDDSQLPKDRFSAERLKGVDSTLKIQPAKLEDSAVYLCASSLNSGDYEQYFGPGTRLTVT.